These T cell receptor beta chains were read from a single sample in a study of cytomegalovirus exposure and HLA in healthy donors. The table came from immunoSEQ multiplex PCR; TCRdb's copy has only in-frame clones and leaves some out. The table includes some 150,000 clones, 76% detected once. The sequencing input was PBMCs. All receptors come from a man aged 55-75 years in good health and CMV-seronegative. The CDR3 runs from the conserved cysteine through the conserved F or W. D genes are given only for firm matches. The size field is filled for only some rows; it gives once, few, many or a size class.

V gene	J gene	CDR3 length	D gene	clone size	CDR3 DNA	CDR3 protein
TRBV19	TRBJ2-3	19	NA	few	TGTGCCAGTAGTATAGATCTATTGTCCAGGGGCTTAAGCACAGATACGCAGTATTTT	CASSIDLLSRGLSTDTQYF
TRBV10-2	TRBJ1-2	10	NA	NA	TGCGCCAGCAGTGACTTGGGGACTTACTTC	CASSDLGTYF
TRBV10-3	TRBJ2-2	12	NA	NA	TGTGCCATCAGTCCAGGGACCGGGGAGCTGTTTTTT	CAISPGTGELFF
TRBV9	TRBJ2-6	21	TRBD2	NA	TGTGCCAGCAGCGTCACCACCGGGACTAGCGGGATCCCCTCTGGGGCCAACGTCCTGACTTTC	CASSVTTGTSGIPSGANVLTF
TRBV27	TRBJ2-2	11	NA	NA	TGTGCCAGCAGTAGCGACGGGGAGCTGTTTTTT	CASSSDGELFF
TRBV19	TRBJ2-3	18	TRBD2	NA	TGTGCCAGTAGTATCGGAGTTCGCGGGGGGGCTGCTTGGGATACGCAGTATTTT	CASSIGVRGGAAWDTQYF
TRBV6-5	TRBJ1-6	15	TRBD1	NA	TGTGCCAGCAGTTACCGGGACAGGGGGCGTTCACCCCTCCACTTT	CASSYRDRGRSPLHF
TRBV4-3	TRBJ2-5	16	TRBD2	NA	TGCGCCAGCAGCCAAGGGTCCAGCGGGGGACAAGAGACCCAGTACTTC	CASSQGSSGGQETQYF
TRBV19	TRBJ1-2	14	NA	NA	TGTGCCAGTAGTTTCCCCACACCGAACTATGGCTACACCTTC	CASSFPTPNYGYTF
TRBV27	TRBJ2-2	14	TRBD2	NA	TGTGCCAGCAGTCTAGCGGGGGTTACCGGGGAGCTGTTTTTT	CASSLAGVTGELFF
TRBV29-1	TRBJ2-1	15	TRBD1	NA	TGCAGCGTAGCGGACAGGGGATCAGGCTACAATGAGCAGTTCTTC	CSVADRGSGYNEQFF
TRBV11-2	TRBJ2-7	15	TRBD1	few	TGTGCCAGCAGCTTAGACAGGGGGTGGGGGTACGAGCAGTACTTC	CASSLDRGWGYEQYF
TRBV6-5	TRBJ1-3	16	NA	NA	TGTGCCAGCAGTTACTCGACACCCAGCTCTGGAAACACCATATATTTT	CASSYSTPSSGNTIYF
TRBV18	TRBJ2-1	14	NA	NA	TGTGCCAGCTCACGATTGGAGGGAGCCAATGAGCAGTTCTTC	CASSRLEGANEQFF
TRBV5-4	TRBJ2-4	15	NA	few	TGTGCCAGCAGCCCGCAAACAGGGATCGGAGAGATTCAGTACTTC	CASSPQTGIGEIQYF
TRBV5-1	TRBJ1-2	15	TRBD1	few	TGCGCCAGCAGCTGGGGACAGACCGGTAACTATGGCTACACCTTC	CASSWGQTGNYGYTF
TRBV18	TRBJ2-3	15	NA	NA	TGTGCCAGCTCACCACCCCTAGCTAACACAGATACGCAGTATTTT	CASSPPLANTDTQYF
TRBV10-3	TRBJ2-1	16	TRBD2	few	TGTGCCATCAGTGAGTCGATCTTCCCGGGAGGAAATGAGCAGTTCTTC	CAISESIFPGGNEQFF
TRBV7-8	TRBJ2-7	12	NA	NA	TGTGCCAGCAGCTTACGGGGTAACGAGCAGTACTTC	CASSLRGNEQYF
TRBV5-1	TRBJ1-3	18	TRBD1	NA	TGCGCCAGCAGCTTGGGCCCCCGACAGGGTTCAACTGGAAACACCATATATTTT	CASSLGPRQGSTGNTIYF
TRBV6-4	TRBJ1-4	14	TRBD1	NA	TGTGCCAGCAGCCCCGGGACAGAACATGAAAAACTGTTTTTT	CASSPGTEHEKLFF
TRBV27	TRBJ2-3	18	NA	NA	TGTGCCAGCAGTTTGGGGTGGAGGAGGACGACCATCACAGATACGCAGTATTTT	CASSLGWRRTTITDTQYF
TRBV18	TRBJ2-2	16	TRBD1	few	TGTGCCAGCTCACCTGGACAGGGGGGCTACGCCGGGGAGCTGTTTTTT	CASSPGQGGYAGELFF
TRBV5-4	TRBJ2-1	16	TRBD2	NA	TGTGCCAGCAGCTTGGGGGGAGCGGGAGGAAAAAATGAGCAGTTCTTC	CASSLGGAGGKNEQFF
TRBV7-2	TRBJ2-5	15	NA	NA	TGTGCCAGCAGCCGCACCGGGACACCTCAAGAGACCCAGTACTTC	CASSRTGTPQETQYF
TRBV4-1	TRBJ1-5	16	TRBD1	few	TGCGCCAGCAGCCCACCCACGCAGGGGGGACTTCAGCCCCAGCATTTT	CASSPPTQGGLQPQHF
TRBV30	TRBJ1-5	22	TRBD1	NA	TGTGCCTGGACCCCGCGCTTATACGGGCTAAGGCATTGGGACAGTAGCAATCAGCCCCAGCATTTT	CAWTPRLYGLRHWDSSNQPQHF
TRBV19	TRBJ2-1	16	NA	NA	TGTGCCAGTAGCCAATGGAGGGAGGCCTCTCGTAATGAGCAGTTCTTC	CASSQWREASRNEQFF
TRBV5-1	TRBJ1-6	14	NA	few	TGCGCCAGCAGCTTGGCCGCGGTCGATTCACCCCTCCACTTT	CASSLAAVDSPLHF
TRBV6-6	TRBJ2-7	12	NA	NA	TGTGCCAGCAGTGGGCAAACCTACGAGCAGTACTTC	CASSGQTYEQYF
TRBV4-2	TRBJ1-2	16	NA	NA	TGTGCCAGCAGCCAAGGATTTCGGGAGGCCTACTATGGCTACACCTTC	CASSQGFREAYYGYTF
TRBV6-5	TRBJ1-1	12	NA	NA	TGTGCCAGCAGAGGTGCGGGATGGGAAGCTTTCTTT	CASRGAGWEAFF
TRBV7-7	TRBJ2-5	15	TRBD1	NA	TGTGCCAGCGGCCCCGGGACAGCGTACCAAGAGACCCAGTACTTC	CASGPGTAYQETQYF
TRBV23-1	TRBJ2-7	15	TRBD1	NA	TGCGCCAGCAGTCAATATCCGACAGGGAGCAACGAGCAGTACTTC	CASSQYPTGSNEQYF
TRBV7-2	TRBJ2-7	14	TRBD2	once	TGTGCCAGCAGCACTAGCGGGTACCCCTACGAGCAGTACTTC	CASSTSGYPYEQYF